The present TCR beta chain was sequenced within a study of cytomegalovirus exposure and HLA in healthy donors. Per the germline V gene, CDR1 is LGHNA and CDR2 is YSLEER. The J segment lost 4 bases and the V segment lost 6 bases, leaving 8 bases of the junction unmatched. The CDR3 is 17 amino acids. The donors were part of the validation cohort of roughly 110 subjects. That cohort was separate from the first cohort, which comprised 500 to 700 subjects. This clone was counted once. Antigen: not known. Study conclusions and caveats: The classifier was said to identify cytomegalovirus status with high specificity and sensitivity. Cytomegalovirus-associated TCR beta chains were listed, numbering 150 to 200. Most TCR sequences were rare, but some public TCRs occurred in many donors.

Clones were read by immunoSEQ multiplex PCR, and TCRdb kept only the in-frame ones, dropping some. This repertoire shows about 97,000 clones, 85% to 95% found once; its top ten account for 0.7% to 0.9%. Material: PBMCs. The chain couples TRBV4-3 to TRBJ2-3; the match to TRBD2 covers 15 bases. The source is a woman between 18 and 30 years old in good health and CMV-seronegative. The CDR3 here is CASSRTSGGAGPDTQYF. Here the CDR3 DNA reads TGCGCCAGCAGTCGGACTAGCGGGGGGGCGGGTCCAGATACGCAGTATTTT.